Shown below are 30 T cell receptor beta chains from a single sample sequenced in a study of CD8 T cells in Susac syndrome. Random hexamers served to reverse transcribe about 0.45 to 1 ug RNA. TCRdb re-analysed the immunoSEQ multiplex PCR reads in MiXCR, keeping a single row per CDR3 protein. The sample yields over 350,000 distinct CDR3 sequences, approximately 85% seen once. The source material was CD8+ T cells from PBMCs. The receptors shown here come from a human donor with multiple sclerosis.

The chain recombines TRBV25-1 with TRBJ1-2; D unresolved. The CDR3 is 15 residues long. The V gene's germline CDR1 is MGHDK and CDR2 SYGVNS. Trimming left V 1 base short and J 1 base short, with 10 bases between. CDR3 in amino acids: CASSESTEHNYGYTF. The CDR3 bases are TGTGCCAGCAGTGAATCAACAGAACATAACTATGGCTACACCTTC.

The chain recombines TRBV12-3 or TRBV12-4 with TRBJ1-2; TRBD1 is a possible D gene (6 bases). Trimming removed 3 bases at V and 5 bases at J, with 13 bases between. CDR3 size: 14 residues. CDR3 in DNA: TGTGCCAGCAGTTTTGTCACAGGGCCGTATGGCTACACCTTC. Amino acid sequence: CASSFVTGPYGYTF.

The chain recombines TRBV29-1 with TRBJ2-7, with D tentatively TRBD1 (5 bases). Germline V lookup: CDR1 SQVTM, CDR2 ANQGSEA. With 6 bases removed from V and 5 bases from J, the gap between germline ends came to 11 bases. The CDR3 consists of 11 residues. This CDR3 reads CSVFSGNEQYF. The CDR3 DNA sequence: TGCAGCGTCTTTTCAGGGAACGAGCAGTACTTC.

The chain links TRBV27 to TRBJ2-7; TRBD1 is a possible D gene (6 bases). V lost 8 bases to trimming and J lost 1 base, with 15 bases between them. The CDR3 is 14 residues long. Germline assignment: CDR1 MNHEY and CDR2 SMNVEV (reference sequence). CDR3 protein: CASQPQGWSYEQYF. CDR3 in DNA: TGTGCCAGCCAGCCTCAGGGGTGGTCCTACGAGCAGTACTTC.

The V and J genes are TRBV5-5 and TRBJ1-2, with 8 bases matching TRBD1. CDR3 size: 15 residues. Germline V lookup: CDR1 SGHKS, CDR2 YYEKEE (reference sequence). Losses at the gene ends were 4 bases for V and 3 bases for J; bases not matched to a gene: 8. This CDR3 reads CASSAWTGSDYGYTF. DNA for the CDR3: TGTGCCAGCAGCGCGTGGACAGGGTCGGACTATGGCTACACCTTC. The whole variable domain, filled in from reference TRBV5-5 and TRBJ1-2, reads DAGVTQSPTHLIKTRGQQVTLRCSPISGHKSVSWYQQVLGQGPQFIFQYYEKEERGRGNFPDRFSARQFPNYSSELNVNALLLGDSALYLCASSAWTGSDYGYTFGSGTRLTVV.

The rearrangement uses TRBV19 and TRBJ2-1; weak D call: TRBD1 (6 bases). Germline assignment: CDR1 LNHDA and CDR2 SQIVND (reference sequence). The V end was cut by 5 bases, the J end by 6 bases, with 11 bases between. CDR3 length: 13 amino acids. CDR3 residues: CASSPTGFNEQFF. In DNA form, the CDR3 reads TGTGCCAGTAGTCCTACAGGGTTCAATGAGCAGTTCTTC.

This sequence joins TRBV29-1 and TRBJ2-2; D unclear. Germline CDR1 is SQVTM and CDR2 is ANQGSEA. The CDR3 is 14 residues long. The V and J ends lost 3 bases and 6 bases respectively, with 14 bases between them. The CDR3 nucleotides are TGCAGCGTTGAGAACCCCCTGATAGCCGGGGAGCTGTTTTTT. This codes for CSVENPLIAGELFF.

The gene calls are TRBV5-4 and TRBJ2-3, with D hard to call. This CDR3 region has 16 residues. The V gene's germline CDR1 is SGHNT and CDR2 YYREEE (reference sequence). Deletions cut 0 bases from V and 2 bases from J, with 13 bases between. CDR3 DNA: TGTGCCAGCAGCTTGGAGAGGCGTCTTCCCACAGATACGCAGTATTTT. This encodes CASSLERRLPTDTQYF.

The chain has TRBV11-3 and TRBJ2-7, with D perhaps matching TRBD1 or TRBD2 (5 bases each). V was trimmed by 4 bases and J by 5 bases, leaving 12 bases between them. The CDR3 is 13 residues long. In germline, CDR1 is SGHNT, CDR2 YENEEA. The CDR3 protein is CASSSRDENEQYF. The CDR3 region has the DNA TGTGCCAGCAGCTCCCGGGACGAAAACGAGCAGTACTTC.

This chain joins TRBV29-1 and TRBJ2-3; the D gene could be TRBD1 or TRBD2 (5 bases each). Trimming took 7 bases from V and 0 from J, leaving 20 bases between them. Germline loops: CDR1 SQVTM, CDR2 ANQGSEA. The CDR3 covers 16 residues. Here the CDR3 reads CSGEGLVWTSTDTQYF. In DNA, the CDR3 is TGCAGCGGTGAGGGGCTAGTATGGACTAGCACAGATACGCAGTATTTT.

The CDR3 protein is CASSGMQVSVSDEQFF. DNA of the CDR3: TGTGCCAGCAGCGGCATGCAGGTCAGCGTGTCCGATGAGCAGTTCTTC. The J gene is TRBJ2-1, the V gene TRBV14; no firm D call. Germline lookup yields CDR1 SGHDN and CDR2 FVKESK. The V end was cut by 5 bases, the J end by 8 bases, with 22 bases between. This CDR3 has 16 amino acids.

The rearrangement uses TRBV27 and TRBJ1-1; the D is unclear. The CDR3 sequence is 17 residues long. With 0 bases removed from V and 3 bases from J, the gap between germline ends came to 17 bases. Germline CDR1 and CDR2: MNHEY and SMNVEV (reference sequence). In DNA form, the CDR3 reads TGTGCCAGCAGTTTATCAGTTCAGGCGGGCGGGGACACTGAAGCTTTCTTT. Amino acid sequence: CASSLSVQAGGDTEAFF.

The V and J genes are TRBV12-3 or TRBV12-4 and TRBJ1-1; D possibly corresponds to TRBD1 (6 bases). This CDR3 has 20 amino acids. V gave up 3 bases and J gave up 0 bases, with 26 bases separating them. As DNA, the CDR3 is TGTGCCAGCAGTTTTCTATTAAGTGGGGGGCTGTCAGCCTTGAACACTGAAGCTTTCTTT. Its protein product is CASSFLLSGGLSALNTEAFF.

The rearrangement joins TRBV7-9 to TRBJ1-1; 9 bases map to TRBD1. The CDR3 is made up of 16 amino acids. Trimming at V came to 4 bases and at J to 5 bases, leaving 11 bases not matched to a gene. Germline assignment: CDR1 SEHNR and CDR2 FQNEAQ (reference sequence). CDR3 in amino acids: CASSSKMTGGVTEAFF. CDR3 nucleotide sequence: TGTGCCAGCAGCTCCAAAATGACAGGGGGAGTGACTGAAGCTTTCTTT.

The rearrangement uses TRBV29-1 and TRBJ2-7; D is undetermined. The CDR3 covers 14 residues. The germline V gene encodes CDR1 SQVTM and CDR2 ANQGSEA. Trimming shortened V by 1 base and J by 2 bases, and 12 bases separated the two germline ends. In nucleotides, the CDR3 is TGCAGCGTTGAAGTTCCGGGCCGAACCTACGAGCAGTACTTC. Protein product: CSVEVPGRTYEQYF.

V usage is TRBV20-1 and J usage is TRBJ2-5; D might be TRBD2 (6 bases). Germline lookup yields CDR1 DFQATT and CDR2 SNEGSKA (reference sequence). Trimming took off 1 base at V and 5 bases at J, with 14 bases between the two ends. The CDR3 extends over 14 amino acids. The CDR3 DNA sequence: TGCAGTGCTAGAGGATCCGGGGGTGCCGAGACCCAGTACTTC. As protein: CSARGSGGAETQYF.

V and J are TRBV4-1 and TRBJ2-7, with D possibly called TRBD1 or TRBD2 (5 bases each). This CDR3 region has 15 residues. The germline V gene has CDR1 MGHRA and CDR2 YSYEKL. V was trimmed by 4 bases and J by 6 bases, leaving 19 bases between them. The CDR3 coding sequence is TGCGCCAGCAGCCTTGTAATGTATGGGGGAACCGAGCAGTACTTC. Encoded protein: CASSLVMYGGTEQYF.

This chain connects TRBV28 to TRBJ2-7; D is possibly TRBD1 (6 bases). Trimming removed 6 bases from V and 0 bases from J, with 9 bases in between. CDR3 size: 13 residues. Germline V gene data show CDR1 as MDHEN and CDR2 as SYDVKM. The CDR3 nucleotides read TGTGCCAGCAGACACAGGGCCTCCTACGAGCAGTACTTC. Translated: CASRHRASYEQYF.

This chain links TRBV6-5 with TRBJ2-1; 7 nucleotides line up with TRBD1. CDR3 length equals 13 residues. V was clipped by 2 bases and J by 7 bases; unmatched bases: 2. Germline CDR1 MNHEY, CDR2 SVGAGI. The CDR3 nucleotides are TGTGCCAGCAGTTACGACAGGGAGAATGAGCAGTTCTTC. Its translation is CASSYDRENEQFF.

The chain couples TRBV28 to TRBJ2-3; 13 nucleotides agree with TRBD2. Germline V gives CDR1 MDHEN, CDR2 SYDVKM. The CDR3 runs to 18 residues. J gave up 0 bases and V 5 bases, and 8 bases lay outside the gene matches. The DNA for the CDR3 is TGTGCCAGCAGTCTTTACTTGGGACTAGCGGGGAGCACAGATACGCAGTATTTT. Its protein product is CASSLYLGLAGSTDTQYF.

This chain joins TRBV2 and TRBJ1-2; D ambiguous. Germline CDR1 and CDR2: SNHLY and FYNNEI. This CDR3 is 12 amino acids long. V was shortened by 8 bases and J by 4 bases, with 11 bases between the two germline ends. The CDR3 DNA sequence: TGTGCCAGCGGCAGCCTAAGCTATGGCTACACCTTC. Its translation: CASGSLSYGYTF.

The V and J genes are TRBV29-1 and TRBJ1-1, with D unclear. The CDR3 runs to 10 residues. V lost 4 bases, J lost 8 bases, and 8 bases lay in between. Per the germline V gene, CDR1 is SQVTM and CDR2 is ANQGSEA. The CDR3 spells CSVGTGEAFF. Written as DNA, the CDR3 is TGCAGCGTTGGAACGGGAGAAGCTTTCTTT.

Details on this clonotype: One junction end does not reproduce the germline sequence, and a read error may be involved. CDR3 amino acids: CASSRAAGQETQYF. The CDR3 DNA reads TGTGCTAGCAGCCGGGCGGCAGGCCAAGAGACCCAGTACTTC. V is TRBV7-7 and J is TRBJ2-5, with D unclear. The germline CDR1 and CDR2 sequences are SSHAT and FNYEAQ (reference sequence). This CDR3 has 14 amino acids.

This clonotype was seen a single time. The CDR3 DNA reads as TGTGCCAGCAGCTCCGTCTGGCCATCTTCCTACGAGCAGTACTTC. Residues: CASSSVWPSSYEQYF. The rearrangement uses TRBV5-5 and TRBJ2-7; D gene unclear. Germline loops: CDR1 SGHKS, CDR2 YYEKEE (reference sequence). This CDR3 region has 15 residues. Trimming pared 3 bases from V and 1 base from J, leaving 14 bases between.

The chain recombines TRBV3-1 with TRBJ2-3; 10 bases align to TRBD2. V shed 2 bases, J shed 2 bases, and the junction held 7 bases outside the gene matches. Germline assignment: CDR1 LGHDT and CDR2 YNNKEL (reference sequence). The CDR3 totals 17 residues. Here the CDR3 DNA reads TGTGCCAGCAGCCAATACGCTACTAGCGGGGACACAGATACGCAGTATTTT. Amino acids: CASSQYATSGDTDTQYF.

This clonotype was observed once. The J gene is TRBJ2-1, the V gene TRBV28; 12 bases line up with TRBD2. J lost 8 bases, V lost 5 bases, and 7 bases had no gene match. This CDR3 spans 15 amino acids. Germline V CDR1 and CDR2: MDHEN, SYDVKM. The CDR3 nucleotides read TGTGCCAGCAGTCTTGAGACTAGCGGGGGCGATGAGCAGTTCTTC. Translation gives CASSLETSGGDEQFF.

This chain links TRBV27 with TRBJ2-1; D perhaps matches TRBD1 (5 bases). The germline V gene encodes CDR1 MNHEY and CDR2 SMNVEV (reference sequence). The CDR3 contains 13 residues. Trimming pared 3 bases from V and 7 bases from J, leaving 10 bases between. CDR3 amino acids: CASSLGRANEQFF. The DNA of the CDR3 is TGTGCCAGCAGTTTGGGCAGGGCAAATGAGCAGTTCTTC.

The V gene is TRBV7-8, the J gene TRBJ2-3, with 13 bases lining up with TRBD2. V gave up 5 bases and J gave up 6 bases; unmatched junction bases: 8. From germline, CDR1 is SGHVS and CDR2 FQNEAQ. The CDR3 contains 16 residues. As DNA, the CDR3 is TGTGCCAGCAGCACCCCGACTAGCGGGAGGAGGGATACGCAGTATTTT. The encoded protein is CASSTPTSGRRDTQYF.

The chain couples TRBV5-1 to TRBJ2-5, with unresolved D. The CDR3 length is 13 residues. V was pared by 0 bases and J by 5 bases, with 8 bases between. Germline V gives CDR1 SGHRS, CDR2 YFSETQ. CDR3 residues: CASSLDGKETQYF. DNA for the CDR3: TGCGCCAGCAGCTTGGATGGGAAGGAGACCCAGTACTTC.

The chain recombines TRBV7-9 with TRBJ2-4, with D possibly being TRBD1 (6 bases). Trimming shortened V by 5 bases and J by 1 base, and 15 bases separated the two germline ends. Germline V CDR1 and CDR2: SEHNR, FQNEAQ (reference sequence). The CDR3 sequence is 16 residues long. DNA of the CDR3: TGTGCCAGCAGCATCACGACAGGTTCGGCCAAAAACATTCAGTACTTC. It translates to CASSITTGSAKNIQYF.